Here is one T cell receptor (beta chain) with its context. What it recognizes is unknown. The entry originates in a study of T cell responses to AZD1222 COVID-19 vaccine. Across the whole study: Researchers grouped second doses given at about 4 or about 12 weeks into one pool.

This CDR3 is built from 14 residues. V was clipped by 0 bases and J by 5 bases, with 9 bases between them. CDR1 is SGHDT and CDR2 is YYEEEE in the germline V gene. Study results and caveats: Compared with day 0, the breadth and depth of the Spike-specific TCR repertoire rose significantly after two doses of AZD1222. The CD4 TCRs associated with vaccination extended across spike and predominated at 160-218 and 743-854. At study baseline, merely six AZD1222 recipients were seropositive.

Produced via immunoSEQ multiplex PCR; TCRdb's table is partial and in-frame only. Altogether about 130,000 clones are present, 93% being singletons, with the ten largest covering 5.1%. Sequencing was performed on peripheral blood, taken on day 0 of AZD1222 vaccination. V and J are TRBV5-6 and TRBJ2-1, with D maybe TRBD1 (7 bases). This TCR derives from an adult in good health. The CDR3 nucleotides are TGTGCCAGCAGCTTGGGCAGGGGGGACAATGAGCAGTTCTTC. It yields the protein CASSLGRGDNEQFF.